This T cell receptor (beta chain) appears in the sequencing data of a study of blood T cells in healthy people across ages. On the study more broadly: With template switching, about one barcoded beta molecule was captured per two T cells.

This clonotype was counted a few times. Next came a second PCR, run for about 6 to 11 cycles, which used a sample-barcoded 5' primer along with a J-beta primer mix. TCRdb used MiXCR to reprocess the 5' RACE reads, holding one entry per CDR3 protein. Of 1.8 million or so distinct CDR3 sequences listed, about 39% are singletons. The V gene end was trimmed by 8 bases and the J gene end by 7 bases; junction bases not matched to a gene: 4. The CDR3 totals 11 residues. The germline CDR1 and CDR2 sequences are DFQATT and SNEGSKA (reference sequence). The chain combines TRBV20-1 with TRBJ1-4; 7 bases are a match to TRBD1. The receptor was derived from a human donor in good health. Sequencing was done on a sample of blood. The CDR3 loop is CSFNRGEKLFF. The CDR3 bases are TGCAGTTTTAACAGGGGTGAAAAACTGTTTTTT.